Presented here are 20 T cell receptor beta chains from one specimen sequenced in a study of shared clonotypes between healthy human individuals. TCRdb's copy holds only in-frame clones and misses some; the assay was immunoSEQ multiplex PCR. This sample carries 1 million to 1.2 million clones, approximately 80% of them seen once, and the ten largest clones take roughly 0.82%. The sample was memory CD4+ T cells from PBMCs. Noted subset: CD45RA-negative fraction. These receptors all come from a man between 18 and 29 years old in good health. Some clones in this sample may be carry-over from other donors' samples.

V and J are TRBV4-1 and TRBJ1-1, with unresolved D. This CDR3 is built from 13 residues. V was pared by 2 bases and J by 0 bases, with 4 bases between. The germline gives CDR1 MGHRA, CDR2 YSYEKL. The CDR3 protein is CASSQFMNTEAFF. The DNA of the CDR3 is TGCGCCAGCAGCCAATTTATGAACACTGAAGCTTTCTTT.

This rearrangement joins TRBV4-2 to TRBJ2-2; unclear D gene. V was cut by 0 bases and J by 4 bases, with 12 bases left in between. This CDR3 is 16 amino acids long. The V gene's germline CDR1 is LGHNA and CDR2 YNFKEQ. The CDR3, as DNA: TGTGCCAGCAGCCAAGAGCTGGTTTATGGCACCGGGGAGCTGTTTTTT. The encoded protein is CASSQELVYGTGELFF.

This clone has a single count. V and J are TRBV27 and TRBJ2-1, with D perhaps TRBD1 or TRBD2 (5 bases each). V dropped 7 bases and J dropped 9 bases, with 19 bases sitting between them. The germline gives CDR1 MNHEY, CDR2 SMNVEV (reference sequence). This CDR3 is 14 amino acids long. The CDR3 sequence: CASTAGDGWSEQFF. CDR3 sequence (DNA): TGTGCCAGCACTGCCGGGGACGGGTGGAGTGAGCAGTTCTTC.

V is TRBV7-3 and J is TRBJ1-2; TRBD1 might be the D (5 bases). Germline V gene sequence: CDR1 SGHTA, CDR2 FQGTGA. There are 15 residues in the CDR3. V was shortened by 1 base and J by 7 bases, with 16 bases between the two germline ends. The CDR3 DNA reads TGTGCCAGCAGCTTAAGCGGCGGCAGGGAAGCTGGCTACACCTTC. Translation: CASSLSGGREAGYTF.

The V gene is TRBV18, the J gene TRBJ2-7, with 8 bases lining up with TRBD2. CDR3 size: 14 residues. V was pared by 3 bases and J by 7 bases, with 8 bases of the junction left unmatched. Germline V lookup: CDR1 KGHSH, CDR2 LQKENI. The CDR3 reads CASSPTGLAGEQYF. The DNA of the CDR3 is TGTGCCAGCTCACCCACCGGACTAGCCGGTGAGCAGTACTTC.

The V and J genes are TRBV7-2 and TRBJ2-7; D gene uncertain. Trimming left V 3 bases short and J 6 bases short, with 9 bases between. CDR1 is SGHTA and CDR2 is FQGNSA in the germline V gene. This CDR3 region has 12 residues. As DNA, the CDR3 is TGTGCCAGCAGCTTTTCCATAGGCGAGCAGTACTTC. Translated: CASSFSIGEQYF. Full variable domain (outside the CDR3, taken from reference TRBV7-2 and TRBJ2-7): GAGVSQSPSNKVTEKGKDVELRCDPISGHTALYWYRQSLGQGLEFLIYFQGNSAPDKSGLPSDRFSAERTGGSVSTLTIQRTQQEDSAVYLCASSFSIGEQYFGPGTRLTVT.

The chain combines TRBV6-5 with TRBJ1-2; 9 positions agree with TRBD1. Germline CDR1 is MNHEY and CDR2 is SVGAGI. This CDR3 region has 16 residues. V lost 2 bases to trimming and J lost 5 bases; unmatched junction nucleotides: 9. CDR3 loop: CASSYNRGRAGYGYTF. CDR3 coding DNA: TGTGCCAGCAGTTACAACAGGGGGCGCGCGGGATATGGCTACACCTTC.

The chain has TRBV28 and TRBJ1-2; D is uncertain. This CDR3 is built from 12 residues. Trimming pared 5 bases from V and 4 bases from J, leaving 8 bases between. Germline V gene data show CDR1 as MDHEN and CDR2 as SYDVKM. CDR3 sequence reads: CASSLPFYGYTF. The CDR3 bases are TGTGCCAGCAGTCTGCCCTTCTATGGCTACACCTTC.

The J gene is TRBJ1-5, the V gene TRBV19, with 12 bases aligning to TRBD1. V trimming: 5 bases; J trimming: 1 base; junction bases outside the gene matches: 12. This CDR3 is built from 19 residues. The germline gives CDR1 LNHDA, CDR2 SQIVND (reference sequence). The CDR3 bases are TGTGCCAGTAGTCCCGGAGGGGGACAGGGGGCGCGAAGCAATCAGCCCCAGCATTTT. It yields the protein CASSPGGGQGARSNQPQHF.

This rearrangement joins TRBV11-1 to TRBJ2-5; 7 bases align to TRBD1. Germline assignment: CDR1 SGHAT and CDR2 FQDESV (reference sequence). V shed 5 bases, J shed 4 bases, and the junction held 10 bases outside the gene matches. CDR3 length: 15 amino acids. The CDR3 region is CASSPRPGQTETQYF. The CDR3 bases are TGTGCCAGCAGCCCCAGACCGGGACAGACAGAGACCCAGTACTTC.

The chain has TRBV5-1 and TRBJ1-2; 7 nucleotides align to TRBD1. This CDR3 spans 15 amino acids. CDR1 SGHRS and CDR2 YFSETQ come from the germline V gene. The junction had 10 bases not matched to a gene; V was cut back by 4 bases and J by 4 bases. DNA for the CDR3: TGCGCCAGCAGCCGGGACAGCCCGACCCTCTATGGCTACACCTTC. It yields the protein CASSRDSPTLYGYTF.

The rearrangement joins TRBV7-2 to TRBJ1-5; TRBD1 matches 8 bases. V lost 4 bases and J lost 0; bases outside the gene matches: 5. This CDR3 contains 16 residues. Germline CDR1 is SGHTA and CDR2 is FQGNSA. CDR3 sequence reads: CASSSPQGASNQPQHF. The CDR3 DNA sequence: TGTGCCAGCAGCTCACCCCAGGGGGCTAGCAATCAGCCCCAGCATTTT.

J is TRBJ2-7 and V is TRBV7-2, with TRBD2 matching 11 bases. There are 15 residues in the CDR3. Trimming cost V 5 bases and J 3 bases; bases outside gene matches: 6. The germline CDR1 and CDR2 sequences are SGHTA and FQGNSA. The CDR3 region is CASSPRLAGNYEQYF. DNA of the CDR3: TGTGCCAGCAGCCCCCGACTAGCGGGAAACTACGAGCAGTACTTC.

The CDR3, as DNA: TGTGCCAGCAGTTTCGGAATGGGACTAGCGGTTAGCACAGATACGCAGTATTTT. Translation gives CASSFGMGLAVSTDTQYF. The chain carries TRBV27 and TRBJ2-3, with 11 nucleotides matching TRBD2. CDR1 MNHEY and CDR2 SMNVEV come from the germline V gene (reference sequence). With 3 bases clipped from V and 0 bases from J, the junction kept 8 bases outside the gene matches. This CDR3 region has 18 residues.

The CDR3 nucleotides read TGTGCCAGCAGTCCCCCATGGACTGTCAATGAGCAGTTCTTC. As protein: CASSPPWTVNEQFF. V and J are TRBV28 and TRBJ2-1; D may be TRBD2 (5 bases). The CDR3 is made up of 14 amino acids. CDR1 is MDHEN and CDR2 is SYDVKM in the germline V gene. With 5 bases removed from V and 6 bases from J, the gap between germline ends came to 14 bases.

As regards this clone: The sample has other DNA sequences that encode this CDR3 too. The chain combines TRBV7-9 with TRBJ1-1, with 7 bases that match TRBD1. The length of the CDR3 is 14 residues. Germline V lookup: CDR1 SEHNR, CDR2 FQNEAQ (reference sequence). V shed 4 bases, J shed 5 bases, and the junction held 7 bases outside the gene matches. DNA of the CDR3: TGTGCCAGCAGCTCCCAGGGGGGCGGTACTGAAGCTTTCTTT. Its protein is CASSSQGGGTEAFF. Full variable domain (rest looked up from reference TRBV7-9 and TRBJ1-1): DTGVSQNPRHKITKRGQNVTFRCDPISEHNRLYWYRQTLGQGPEFLTYFQNEAQLEKSRLLSDRFSAERPKGSFSTLEIQRTEQGDSAMYLCASSSQGGGTEAFFGQGTRLTVV.

The chain carries TRBV4-3 and TRBJ2-3, with D uncertain. Germline CDR1 and CDR2: LGHNA and YSLEER. V lost 1 base and J lost 4, with 15 bases in between. This CDR3 is built from 16 residues. This CDR3 reads CASSQGQRRSADTQYF. In nucleotides, the CDR3 is TGCGCCAGCAGCCAAGGGCAGAGGCGGTCGGCAGATACGCAGTATTTT.

The chain recombines TRBV9 with TRBJ2-1; no reliable D call. The V end was cut by 4 bases, the J end by 1 base, with 15 bases between. There are 16 residues in the CDR3. CDR1 and CDR2 (germline): SGDLS, YYNGEE. The CDR3 DNA reads as TGTGCCAGCAGCCCGAGATTAGGGTGGTCCTACAATGAGCAGTTCTTC. It yields the protein CASSPRLGWSYNEQFF.

The chain uses TRBV9 and TRBJ2-5; TRBD2 matches 14 bases. Germline CDR1 SGDLS, CDR2 YYNGEE. This CDR3 is 17 amino acids long. The V and J ends lost 3 bases and 6 bases, in that order; junction bases with no gene match: 10. CDR3 sequence reads: CASSAEGTSGRRKTQYF. The CDR3 DNA reads TGTGCCAGCAGCGCCGAGGGGACTAGCGGGAGAAGGAAGACCCAGTACTTC.

V usage is TRBV7-2 and J usage is TRBJ2-1, with a weak D call TRBD2 (6 bases). V shed 1 base and J shed 2 bases, with 12 bases lying between them. Germline V gene sequence: CDR1 SGHTA, CDR2 FQGNSA. The CDR3 has 16 amino acids. This chain's CDR3 is CASSLGGGTTYNEQFF. CDR3 in DNA: TGTGCCAGCAGCTTAGGGGGCGGGACCACCTACAATGAGCAGTTCTTC.